This T cell receptor (beta chain) comes out of a study of cytomegalovirus exposure and HLA in healthy donors. Study results and caveats: Despite most TCR sequences being rare, some public TCRs occurred in many donors. Testing in vitro showed three CMV-associated chains specific for CMV antigens.

Measured with immunoSEQ multiplex PCR; TCRdb has only the in-frame clones, and not every one. The sample contains 250,000 to 350,000 clones, approximately 90% of which appear only once. The study drew the donors from its roughly 110-subject validation cohort, separate from the roughly 670-subject first cohort. Germline CDR1 is MDHEN and CDR2 is SYDVKM. The ends were cut back, 3 bases at V and 9 bases at J, with 6 bases in the middle. The CDR3 totals 11 residues. Points on this clone: Its antigen is not known.

Sequences were obtained from PBMCs. The TCR sequence derives from a woman aged 18-35 years in good health and CMV-seronegative. The chain uses TRBV28 and TRBJ2-1, with D possibly matching TRBD2 (5 bases). The CDR3 sequence is CASSFSVEQFF. The DNA of the CDR3 is TGTGCCAGCAGTTTTAGCGTTGAGCAGTTCTTC.